The entry below describes one TCR beta chain. Its antigen is currently unknown. Nominal health characterized the donors when sampled, though unrecorded immune exposures were likely. This specimen comes from a study of cytomegalovirus exposure and HLA in healthy donors. The wider study: Falling in the Caucasian-associated ancestry cluster were approximately 84% of under 450 genotyped donors. Study-level findings and limits: Roughly uniform sequencing depth across donors was assumed, possibly incorrectly. Earlier analysis yielded a pattern in which most TCR beta V segments were productive about 90% or about 30% of the time.

PCR amplification relied on 60 Vbeta primers (plus 13 Jbeta primers). Measured with immunoSEQ multiplex PCR; TCRdb has only the in-frame clones, and not every one. The sample has some 120,000 clones, approximately 84% seen once. This sequence was found in a man younger than 30 in good health and CMV-seropositive. The sequencing input was PBMCs.

This CDR3 reads CASNRQGLNYGYTF. The CDR3 coding sequence is TGTGCCAGCAACCGACAGGGTCTAAACTATGGCTACACCTTC. This sequence joins TRBV6-6 and TRBJ1-2; 7 nucleotides line up with TRBD1. The CDR3 covers 14 residues. V lost 7 bases, J lost 2 bases, and 7 bases stayed unmatched. In germline, CDR1 is MNHNY, CDR2 SVGAGI (reference sequence).